The present entry profiles one TCR beta chain with its context. Germline values: CDR1 SGHVS, CDR2 FQNEAQ. This CDR3 has 15 amino acids. V trimming: 5 bases; J trimming: 8 bases; junction bases outside the gene matches: 8. The sample belongs to a study of blood T cell repertoires in COVID-19. As for the study in general: Samples representing acute and convalescent COVID-19 were sourced from the United States, Italy and Spain. PBMCs, B-cell-depleted T cells, or T cells were the source of the cDNA or gDNA that made up the material.

As handled by the study authors: Amplification of reference gene primers was used by the study to estimate nucleated cell counts. Sequencing was performed with immunoSEQ multiplex PCR; in TCRdb, only in-frame clones are kept and a portion is missing. V, J and clone size are taken as reported in that table, and D and trimming were inferred from the DNA itself. This table has 200,000 to 250,000 clones, about 90% appearing once. Sequencing input: peripheral blood. The clonotype originates from a woman younger than 35 who had recovered from COVID-19. The J gene is TRBJ2-1, the V gene TRBV7-8; 11 bases map to TRBD1. CDR3 amino acids: CASSEPGQGEYEQFF. The CDR3 nucleotides are TGTGCCAGCAGCGAACCGGGACAGGGGGAATATGAGCAGTTCTTC. Drawing the rest from reference TRBV7-8 and TRBJ2-1, the complete variable domain is GAGVSQSPRYKVAKRGQDVALRCDPISGHVSLFWYQQALGQGPEFLTYFQNEAQLDKSGLPSDRFFAERPEGSVSTLKIQRTQQEDSAVYLCASSEPGQGEYEQFFGPGTRLTVL.